Included here is one TCR beta chain sequence, with context. The sample originates from a study of blood T cell repertoires in COVID-19. This CDR3 has 16 residues. In germline, CDR1 is SGHDT, CDR2 YYEEEE. The V gene end was trimmed by 4 bases and the J gene end by 3 bases; junction bases not matched to a gene: 11. TCRdb keeps only in-frame clones here, not all; method: immunoSEQ multiplex PCR. The table lists approximately 230,000 clones, nearly 90% of them singletons. Sequencing used peripheral blood. V and J are TRBV5-6 and TRBJ1-2, with TRBD1 matching 8 bases. This TCR was recovered from a young man with active or convalescent COVID-19. CDR3 amino acids: CASSIIGGQEDYGYTF. As DNA, the CDR3 is TGTGCCAGCAGCATAATCGGGGGACAGGAAGACTATGGCTACACCTTC.